Sequencing of this TCR beta chain was carried out in a study of shared clonotypes between healthy human individuals. The V and J ends lost 5 bases and 8 bases, in that order; junction bases with no gene match: 14. The germline V gene has CDR1 SGHVS and CDR2 FQNEAQ. This CDR3 has 15 residues. An assay was performed, and its level was deep. Libraries were prepared by immunoSEQ multiplex PCR; TCRdb keeps only in-frame clonotypes and omits some of them. The sample has 500,000 to 650,000 clones, around three quarters seen once. This chain joins TRBV7-8 and TRBJ2-7, with 8 bases lining up with TRBD1. The TCR sequence derives from a woman aged 35 to 49 in good health. Some clones in this sample may be carry-over from other donors' samples. The sample comprised PBMCs. CDR3 DNA sequence: TGTGCCAGCAGCCTCGGGGGACAGGCGTCTAGGAAGCAGTACTTC. This encodes CASSLGGQASRKQYF.